The 2 T cell receptor beta chains reported below all come from one sample, sequenced in a study of memory B cells and T cells in multiple sclerosis. Repertoires were generated with immunoSEQ multiplex PCR, while TCRdb's copy carries only in-frame clones and drops some. Of over 35,000 clones listed, about four fifths were seen once; the top ten hold 0.9% to 1.3%. These receptors have no identified antigens. After stimulus-free culture, autoproliferating CFSE-dim and non-proliferating CFSE-high T cells were sequenced separately. Pooled replicate wells came from approximately 51 million CFSE-labeled PBMCs cultured about seven days without stimulus. The sample comprised PBMCs from blood kept in culture. Receptors were obtained from a human donor with multiple sclerosis.

The V and J genes are TRBV6-6 and TRBJ2-5, with D possibly being TRBD1 (6 bases). The CDR3 has 14 residues. The ends were cut back, 6 bases at V and 2 bases at J, with 13 bases in the middle. Germline lookup yields CDR1 MNHNY and CDR2 SVGAGI (reference sequence). CDR3 residues: CASRNGQRQETQYF. CDR3 nucleotides: TGTGCCAGCAGGAACGGACAGAGACAAGAGACCCAGTACTTC.

This clone was observed a few times. The chain recombines TRBV18 with TRBJ1-2, with 7 positions matching TRBD1. V shed 1 base and J 3 bases; nucleotides not matched to a gene: 11. The length of the CDR3 is 17 residues. Per germline, CDR1 KGHSH and CDR2 LQKENI. The chain's CDR3 is CASSPQGATARDYGYTF. The CDR3 coding sequence is TGTGCCAGCTCACCACAGGGGGCGACGGCAAGGGACTATGGCTACACCTTC.